The 27 T cell receptor beta chains below come from one sample, sequenced in a study of T-cell memory formation after mild COVID-19. Each CDR3 protein is one row after TCRdb ran MiXCR on the 5' RACE reads. Seen here are some 110,000 distinct CDR3 sequences, around an eighth observed once, and the top ten hold 25% to 35%. Input material: PBMCs or a T cell subset sorted from them (not recorded which). All receptors derive from an adult woman who had mild COVID-19 (a few samples of this study predate the infection). Cell type and time point are not known.

Here the CDR3 DNA reads TGTGCCACCTCGAGTGGGGTTCCCTCCTACAATGAGCAGTTCTTC. As protein: CATSSGVPSYNEQFF. J is TRBJ2-1 and V is TRBV6-5; no definite D call. This CDR3 has 15 residues. Looked up from germline, CDR1 is MNHEY and CDR2 is SVGAGI. V lost 10 bases and J 0 bases, leaving 16 bases between the germline ends.

This clonotype has more than one count but fewer than ten. The rearrangement joins TRBV5-1 to TRBJ2-1; TRBD2 aligns across 8 bases. The V gene's germline CDR1 is SGHRS and CDR2 YFSETQ. This CDR3 is 17 amino acids long. The trim removed 7 bases at V and 2 bases at J, leaving 14 bases unmatched. The DNA of the CDR3 is TGCGCCAGCTGGGGGAAGGATACTAGCGGACCCTACAATGAGCAGTTCTTC. This gives the protein CASWGKDTSGPYNEQFF. The full variable domain, with the rest looked up from reference TRBV5-1 and TRBJ2-1, is KAGVTQTPRYLIKTRGQQVTLSCSPISGHRSVSWYQQTPGQGLQFLFEYFSETQRNKGNFPGRFSGRQFSNSRSEMNVSTLELGDSALYLCASWGKDTSGPYNEQFFGPGTRLTVL.

In this sample, this clonotype turned up a few times. V and J are TRBV27 and TRBJ2-7; D remains unclear. V lost 6 bases to trimming and J lost 6 bases, with 15 bases between them. This CDR3 is built from 13 residues. Per the germline V gene, CDR1 is MNHEY and CDR2 is SMNVEV (reference sequence). The CDR3 DNA reads TGTGCCAGCAGCTCAGATTTAGGGCGCGAGCAGTACTTC. This sequence encodes CASSSDLGREQYF.

J is TRBJ2-7 and V is TRBV11-3; 13 bases fit TRBD2. The CDR3 covers 18 residues. Germline-derived CDR1 and CDR2 are SGHNT and YENEEA. V was clipped by 2 bases and J by 2 bases; unmatched bases: 9. The CDR3 loop reads CASSLYGLAGVNPYEQYF. DNA of the CDR3: TGTGCCAGCAGCTTATACGGACTAGCGGGAGTTAATCCCTACGAGCAGTACTTC.

In nucleotides, the CDR3 is TGTGCCAGCAGCTTATCCGGCAATCAGCCCCAGCATTTT. It encodes CASSLSGNQPQHF. This chain connects TRBV7-2 to TRBJ1-5, with no clear D. V lost 2 bases and J 2 bases, leaving 4 bases between the germline ends. Germline assignment: CDR1 SGHTA and CDR2 FQGNSA. The CDR3 loop spans 13 amino acids.

This clonotype came up many times. V and J are TRBV20-1 and TRBJ2-1; 9 nucleotides match TRBD2. Germline-derived CDR1 and CDR2 are DFQATT and SNEGSKA (reference sequence). The V segment lost 3 bases and the J segment 6 bases; nucleotides outside the gene matches: 12. The CDR3 loop spans 16 amino acids. CDR3 sequence reads: CSARDQAGLATNEQFF. Here the CDR3 DNA reads TGCAGTGCTAGGGATCAAGCGGGACTAGCAACCAATGAGCAGTTCTTC.

The gene calls are TRBV6-2 or TRBV6-3 and TRBJ2-7; 8 bases match TRBD2. The germline V gene encodes CDR1 MNHEY and CDR2 SVGEGT. Losses at the gene ends were 6 bases for V and 2 bases for J; bases not matched to a gene: 0. This CDR3 is 12 amino acids long. The CDR3 coding sequence is TGTGCCAGCAGCGGGGGGGCCTACGAGCAGTACTTC. Protein product: CASSGGAYEQYF.

This clonotype showed up just a few times. The chain links TRBV6-1 to TRBJ2-5; D is unresolved. V dropped 3 bases and J dropped 3 bases, with 14 bases sitting between them. The CDR3 is 15 amino acids. CDR1 is MNHNS and CDR2 is SASEGT in the germline V gene. CDR3 sequence: CASSDWSTEEETQYF. CDR3 DNA sequence: TGTGCCAGCAGTGATTGGAGCACCGAGGAAGAGACCCAGTACTTC.

As to this clonotype: It may be a read error: a sequence one base away is much more abundant. The chain couples TRBV5-1 to TRBJ2-7, with D perhaps TRBD1 (6 bases). The germline V gene encodes CDR1 SGHRS and CDR2 YFSETQ. The CDR3 is 16 amino acids. Trimming removed 4 bases from V and 3 bases from J, with 20 bases in between. The CDR3 DNA follows: TGCGCCAGCAGCCCCGTCGTCGACAGGTGGCTCTACGAGCAGTACTTC. Amino acid sequence: CASSPVVDRWLYEQYF.

This clonotype has a handful of counts. The rearrangement joins TRBV19 to TRBJ2-7, with D possibly being TRBD1 (5 bases). V lost 6 bases and J 4 bases, leaving 16 bases between the germline ends. From germline, CDR1 is LNHDA and CDR2 SQIVND (reference sequence). There are 14 residues in the CDR3. The CDR3 spells CASSPLAREYEQYF. The CDR3 DNA is TGTGCCAGTAGCCCTTTGGCCAGGGAATACGAGCAGTACTTC.

The gene calls are TRBV6-5 and TRBJ1-1; 7 bases align to TRBD1. The CDR3 sequence is 15 residues long. The V segment lost 1 base and the J segment 2 bases; nucleotides outside the gene matches: 4. From germline, CDR1 is MNHEY and CDR2 SVGAGI. The CDR3 DNA is TGTGCCAGCAGTTACTTACGACAGGGTAACACTGAAGCTTTCTTT. Its translation: CASSYLRQGNTEAFF.

V gene TRBV6-5 combines with J gene TRBJ2-1; 12 bases are a match to TRBD2. There are 17 residues in the CDR3. Germline trimming cut 4 bases from V and 8 bases from J; bases unmatched to any gene: 12. Germline-derived CDR1 and CDR2 are MNHEY and SVGAGI. The CDR3 sequence: CASSSRLAGEERDEQFF. In DNA, the CDR3 is TGTGCCAGCAGTTCTAGACTAGCGGGAGAGGAAAGGGATGAGCAGTTCTTC.

In its sample, this clonotype was seen a few times. The chain employs TRBV7-2 and TRBJ1-6; TRBD1 is a possible D gene (5 bases). The CDR3 covers 15 residues. Germline CDR1 is SGHTA and CDR2 is FQGNSA. Trimming pared 1 base from V and 8 bases from J, leaving 12 bases between. The DNA of the CDR3 is TGTGCCAGCAGCTTAGTTGGGGGGAGTGATTCACCCCTCCACTTT. It is translated as CASSLVGGSDSPLHF.

This sequence joins TRBV7-8 and TRBJ2-6; 7 positions match TRBD1. Per the germline V gene, CDR1 is SGHVS and CDR2 is FQNEAQ. With V trimmed by 4 bases and J by 0 bases, 12 bases remained unmatched. The CDR3 runs to 19 residues. The CDR3 protein is CASSWGTGANPSGANVLTF. DNA for the CDR3: TGTGCCAGCAGCTGGGGAACAGGGGCAAACCCCTCTGGGGCCAACGTCCTGACTTTC.

The chain couples TRBV25-1 to TRBJ2-3; TRBD1 matches at 9 bases. Losses at the gene ends were 5 bases for V and 10 bases for J; bases not matched to a gene: 13. CDR3 length equals 15 residues. CDR1 and CDR2 (germline): MGHDK, SYGVNS. Here the CDR3 DNA reads TGTGCCAGCAGTCTCCCGGGACAGGGAGATAGACCGCAGTATTTT. Its translation is CASSLPGQGDRPQYF.

This clonotype came up a few times. The chain joins TRBV6-6 to TRBJ1-5; 7 bases map to TRBD1. The CDR3 is 17 amino acids. Germline CDR1 is MNHNY and CDR2 is SVGAGI (reference sequence). V lost 6 bases and J lost 0; bases outside the gene matches: 11. CDR3 nucleotides: TGTGCCAGCAGGTTTCAACCAGGGGGTGATAGCAATCAGCCCCAGCATTTT. Its translation is CASRFQPGGDSNQPQHF.

The CDR3 sequence is CASSLVGGSYNEQFF. DNA of the CDR3: TGTGCCAGCAGCTTAGTGGGCGGCTCATACAATGAGCAGTTCTTC. The rearrangement joins TRBV7-2 to TRBJ2-1; no firm D call. V was clipped by 1 base and J by 4 bases, with 11 bases between them. The CDR3 covers 15 residues. Germline V gene lookup returns CDR1 SGHTA and CDR2 FQGNSA.

A few counts support this clonotype. Germline and junction disagree at one end, which may indicate a read error. The gene calls are TRBV7-8 and TRBJ2-3, with 12 bases lining up with TRBD1. The CDR3 runs 15 residues. Germline assignment: CDR1 SGHVS and CDR2 FQNEAQ. The CDR3 DNA reads as TGTGCCACACCCGGGACAGGGGGCGGGTTGTTCGTTTTGGATTTT. Amino acid sequence: CATPGTGGGLFVLDF.

This clonotype turned up a few times. V and J are TRBV4-3 and TRBJ2-1; TRBD2 agrees at 13 bases. CDR3 size: 16 residues. Germline CDR1 reads LGHNA; CDR2 reads YSLEER. The junction had 4 bases not matched to a gene; V was cut back by 3 bases and J by 5 bases. This chain's CDR3 is CASSHRTSGSDNEQFF. The CDR3 bases are TGCGCCAGCAGCCATCGGACTAGCGGGAGCGACAATGAGCAGTTCTTC.

This clonotype was recorded a few times. The V call is TRBV6-5, the J call TRBJ2-5, with D possibly TRBD2 on 6 matching bases. Germline V gives CDR1 MNHEY, CDR2 SVGAGI. This CDR3 spans 14 amino acids. The V and J ends lost 6 bases and 1 base respectively, with 12 bases between them. The CDR3 reads CASSSGGVQETQYF. CDR3 DNA: TGTGCCAGCAGCAGCGGCGGGGTCCAAGAGACCCAGTACTTC.

CDR3 loop: CAWSGRSYEQYF. Here the CDR3 DNA reads TGTGCCTGGAGCGGGAGGTCCTACGAGCAGTACTTC. The chain uses TRBV30 and TRBJ2-7, with 7 positions matching TRBD2. Looked up from germline, CDR1 is GTSNPN and CDR2 is SVGIG (reference sequence). The V gene end was trimmed by 3 bases and the J gene end by 1 base; junction bases not matched to a gene: 0. The CDR3 spans 12 residues.

The table lists this clonotype with a few counts. The chain joins TRBV6-2 or TRBV6-3 to TRBJ1-1; 9 nucleotides align to TRBD1. CDR1 is MNHEY and CDR2 is SVGEGT in the germline V gene. Trimming cost V 4 bases and J 7 bases; bases outside gene matches: 4. CDR3 size: 13 residues. This CDR3 is CASSFGQGFEAFF. The CDR3 DNA is TGTGCCAGCAGTTTCGGACAGGGGTTTGAAGCTTTCTTT.

There are a few counts of this clonotype. V is TRBV3-1 and J is TRBJ2-3; D call uncertain. Germline CDR1 LGHDT, CDR2 YNNKEL (reference sequence). Trimming took 5 bases from V and 3 from J, leaving 15 bases between them. The CDR3 has 15 amino acids. The CDR3 DNA follows: TGTGCCAGCAGCTCGGTCCCTTGGGGAACAGATACGCAGTATTTT. It yields the protein CASSSVPWGTDTQYF.

This clonotype has at least ten counts. The CDR3 spells CSVQGELAVGVGYNEQFF. The CDR3 DNA is TGCAGCGTTCAGGGAGAACTAGCGGTAGGTGTCGGCTACAATGAGCAGTTCTTC. This chain connects TRBV29-1 to TRBJ2-1, with 8 bases fitting TRBD2. The junction had 18 bases not matched to a gene; V was cut back by 5 bases and J by 3 bases. Germline V CDR1 and CDR2: SQVTM, ANQGSEA. CDR3 length: 18 amino acids.

This clonotype was recorded many times. The chain combines TRBV20-1 with TRBJ2-5; D unresolved. The CDR3 has 15 amino acids. V was trimmed by 1 base and J by 2 bases, leaving 14 bases between them. Germline lookup yields CDR1 DFQATT and CDR2 SNEGSKA (reference sequence). DNA of the CDR3: TGCAGTGCTAGAGGACTCCGCCAAGGGCAAGAGACCCAGTACTTC. This gives the protein CSARGLRQGQETQYF.

J is TRBJ2-1 and V is TRBV19; 9 nucleotides match TRBD1. Trimming cost V 10 bases and J 0 bases; bases outside gene matches: 4. CDR1 LNHDA and CDR2 SQIVND come from the germline V gene (reference sequence). This CDR3 region has 14 residues. Written as DNA, the CDR3 is TGTGCCACCGCGGGACAGGGCTCCTACAATGAGCAGTTCTTC. As protein: CATAGQGSYNEQFF.

This clonotype was counted between two and nine times. The V gene is TRBV12-3 or TRBV12-4, the J gene TRBJ2-1; the match to TRBD2 covers 11 bases. The CDR3 totals 15 residues. V was pared by 4 bases and J by 3 bases, with 2 bases of the junction left unmatched. The CDR3 spells CASSYGLAGYNEQFF. Written as DNA, the CDR3 is TGTGCCAGCAGTTACGGACTAGCGGGCTACAATGAGCAGTTCTTC.